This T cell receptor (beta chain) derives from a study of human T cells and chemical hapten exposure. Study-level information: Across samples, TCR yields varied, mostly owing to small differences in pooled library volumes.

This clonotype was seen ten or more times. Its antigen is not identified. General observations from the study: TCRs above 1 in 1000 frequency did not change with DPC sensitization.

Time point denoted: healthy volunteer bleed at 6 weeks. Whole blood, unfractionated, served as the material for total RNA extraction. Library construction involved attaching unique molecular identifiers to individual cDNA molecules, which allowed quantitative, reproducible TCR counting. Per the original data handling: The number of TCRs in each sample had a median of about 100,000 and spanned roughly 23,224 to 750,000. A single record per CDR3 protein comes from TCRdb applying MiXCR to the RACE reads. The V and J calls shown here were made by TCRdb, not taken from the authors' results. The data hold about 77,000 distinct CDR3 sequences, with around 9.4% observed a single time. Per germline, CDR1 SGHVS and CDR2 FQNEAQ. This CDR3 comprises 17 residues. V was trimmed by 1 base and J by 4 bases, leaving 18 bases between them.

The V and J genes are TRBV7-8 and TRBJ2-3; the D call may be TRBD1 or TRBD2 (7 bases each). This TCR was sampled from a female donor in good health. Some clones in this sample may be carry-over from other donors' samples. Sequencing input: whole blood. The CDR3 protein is CASSLVGGGLMSDTQYF. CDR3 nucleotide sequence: TGTGCCAGCAGCTTAGTGGGAGGGGGCCTGATGTCAGATACGCAGTATTTT.